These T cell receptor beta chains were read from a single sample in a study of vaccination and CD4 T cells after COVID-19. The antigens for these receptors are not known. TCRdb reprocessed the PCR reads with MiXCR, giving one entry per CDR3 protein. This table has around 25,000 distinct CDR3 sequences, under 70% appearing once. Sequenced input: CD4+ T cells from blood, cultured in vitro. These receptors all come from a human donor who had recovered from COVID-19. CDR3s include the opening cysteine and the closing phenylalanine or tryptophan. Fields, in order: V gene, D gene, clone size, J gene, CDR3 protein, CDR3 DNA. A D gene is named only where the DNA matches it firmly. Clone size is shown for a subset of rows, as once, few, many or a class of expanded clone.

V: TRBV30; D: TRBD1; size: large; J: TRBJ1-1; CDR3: CAFRTGRVEAFF; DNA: TGTGCCTTCAGGACAGGGAGGGTTGAAGCTTTCTTT
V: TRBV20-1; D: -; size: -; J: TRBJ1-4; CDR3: CSAPSGANEKLFF; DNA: TGCAGTGCTCCCTCGGGGGCTAATGAAAAACTGTTTTTT
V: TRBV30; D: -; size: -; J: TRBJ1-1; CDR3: CAWSHEPGPRWVTEAFF; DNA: TGTGCCTGGAGTCACGAACCGGGCCCGCGGTGGGTCACTGAAGCTTTCTTT
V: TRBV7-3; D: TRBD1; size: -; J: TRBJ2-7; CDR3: CASSSGQGRQYF; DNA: TGTGCCAGCAGCTCCGGACAGGGACGGCAGTACTTC
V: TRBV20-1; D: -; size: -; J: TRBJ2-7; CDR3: CSARDGSLVYEQYF; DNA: TGCAGTGCTAGAGATGGCAGTCTAGTGTACGAGCAGTACTTC
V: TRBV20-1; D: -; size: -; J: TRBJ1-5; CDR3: CSASRGDKLLPQHF; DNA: TGCAGTGCTAGTCGGGGAGACAAGCTTCTGCCCCAGCATTTT
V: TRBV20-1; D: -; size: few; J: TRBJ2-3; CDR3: CSARVRRASTDTQYF; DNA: TGCAGTGCTAGAGTGCGGAGGGCTAGCACAGATACGCAGTATTTT
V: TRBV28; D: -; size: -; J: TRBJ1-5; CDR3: CASRSGIQPQHF; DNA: TGTGCCAGCAGGTCGGGTATTCAGCCCCAGCATTTT
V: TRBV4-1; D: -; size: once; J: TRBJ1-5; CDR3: CASSPLTEVKPQHF; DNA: TGCGCCAGCAGCCCCTTGACGGAGGTAAAGCCCCAGCATTTT
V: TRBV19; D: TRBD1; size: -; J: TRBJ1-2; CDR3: CASSNSGTANYGYTF; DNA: TGTGCCAGTAGTAATTCCGGGACAGCAAACTATGGCTACACCTTC
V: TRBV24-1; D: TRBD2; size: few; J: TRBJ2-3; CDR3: CATSDLAGGPTDTQYF; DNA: TGTGCCACCAGTGATTTAGCGGGAGGGCCCACAGATACGCAGTATTTT
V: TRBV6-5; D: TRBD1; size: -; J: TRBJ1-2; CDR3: CASSYSGGDGYTF; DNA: TGTGCCAGCAGTTATTCAGGGGGGGATGGCTACACCTTC
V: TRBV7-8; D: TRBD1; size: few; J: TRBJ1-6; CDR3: CASSLGPRQGQGSPLHF; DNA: TGTGCCAGCAGCTTAGGACCCCGACAGGGTCAGGGTTCACCCCTCCACTTT
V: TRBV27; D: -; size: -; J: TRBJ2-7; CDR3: CASSPRDPSYEQYF; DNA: TGTGCCAGCAGTCCCCGGGACCCGTCCTACGAGCAGTACTTC
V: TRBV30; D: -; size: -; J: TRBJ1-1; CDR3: CAWRGGSTEAFF; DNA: TGTGCCTGGAGAGGGGGTTCCACTGAAGCTTTCTTT
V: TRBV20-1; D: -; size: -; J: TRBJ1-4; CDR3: CSTNPAGGFYEKLFF; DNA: TGCAGTACAAACCCCGCGGGCGGGTTTTATGAAAAACTGTTTTTT
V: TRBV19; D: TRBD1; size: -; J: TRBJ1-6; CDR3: CASGGGQNNSPLHF; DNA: TGTGCCAGTGGTGGGGGACAGAATAATTCACCCCTCCACTTT
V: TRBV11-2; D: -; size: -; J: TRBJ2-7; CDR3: CASSHEGEQYF; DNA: TGTGCCAGCAGCCACGAGGGCGAGCAGTACTTC
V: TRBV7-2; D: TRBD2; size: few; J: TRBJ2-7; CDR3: CASSLGPSGGSYEQYF; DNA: TGTGCCAGCAGCTTAGGACCTAGCGGGGGTTCCTACGAGCAGTACTTC
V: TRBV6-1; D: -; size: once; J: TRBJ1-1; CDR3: CASSEGLNTEAFF; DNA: TGTGCCAGCAGTGAGGGGTTGAACACTGAAGCTTTCTTT
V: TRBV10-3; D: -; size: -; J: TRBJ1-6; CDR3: CAISESAGSPLHF; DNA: TGTGCCATCAGTGAGTCGGCCGGGTCACCCCTCCACTTT
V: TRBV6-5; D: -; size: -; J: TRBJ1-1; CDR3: CASSYLGFTEAFF; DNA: TGTGCCAGCAGTTACTTAGGGTTTACTGAAGCTTTCTTT
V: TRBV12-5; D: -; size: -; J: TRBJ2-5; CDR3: CASGRQLQETQYF; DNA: TGTGCTAGTGGCAGACAGCTACAAGAGACCCAGTACTTC
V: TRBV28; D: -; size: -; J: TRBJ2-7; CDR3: CASIRSGFPYEQYF; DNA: TGTGCCAGCATAAGGAGCGGGTTCCCGTACGAGCAGTACTTC
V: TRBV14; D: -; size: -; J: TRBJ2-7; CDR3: CASSRSDSYEQYF; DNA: TGTGCCAGCAGCCGCAGCGACTCCTACGAGCAGTACTTC
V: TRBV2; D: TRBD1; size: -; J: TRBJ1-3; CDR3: CASSPFGTGSGAGNTIYF; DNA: TGTGCCAGCAGTCCCTTCGGGACAGGGTCCGGAGCTGGAAACACCATATATTTT
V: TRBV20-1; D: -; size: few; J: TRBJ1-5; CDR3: CSARDTTRNQPQHF; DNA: TGCAGTGCTAGAGATACCACCCGCAATCAGCCCCAGCATTTT
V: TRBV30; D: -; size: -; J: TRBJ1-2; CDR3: CAWRNYGYTF; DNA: TGTGCCTGGAGAAACTATGGCTACACCTTC
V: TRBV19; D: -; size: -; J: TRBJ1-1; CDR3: CASSMRGTEAFF; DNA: TGTGCCAGTAGTATGAGAGGGACTGAAGCTTTCTTT
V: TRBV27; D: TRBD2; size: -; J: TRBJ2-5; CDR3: CASSQGLADFQETQYF; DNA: TGTGCCAGCAGTCAGGGACTAGCGGACTTTCAAGAGACCCAGTACTTC
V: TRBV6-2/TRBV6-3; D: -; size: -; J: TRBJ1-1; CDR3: CASNRGGNTEAFF; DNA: TGTGCCAGCAACAGAGGGGGGAACACTGAAGCTTTCTTT
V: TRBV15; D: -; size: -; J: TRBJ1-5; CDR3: CATSKLGGNQPQHF; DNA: TGTGCCACCAGCAAATTAGGGGGAAATCAGCCCCAGCATTTT
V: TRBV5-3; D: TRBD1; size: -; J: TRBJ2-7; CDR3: CASFRDRSYEQYF; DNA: TGTGCCAGCTTCCGGGACAGGAGCTACGAGCAGTACTTC
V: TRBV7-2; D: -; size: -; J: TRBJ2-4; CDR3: CASTPGTTQNIQYF; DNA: TGTGCCAGCACCCCCGGGACGACACAAAACATTCAGTACTTC
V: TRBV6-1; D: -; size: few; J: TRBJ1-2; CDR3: CASSAQGPGIKYTF; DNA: TGTGCCAGCAGTGCTCAGGGGCCCGGGATTAAGTACACCTTC
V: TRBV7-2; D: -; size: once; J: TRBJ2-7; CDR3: CASSLGAETYEQYF; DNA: TGTGCCAGCAGCCTCGGGGCCGAAACCTACGAGCAGTACTTC
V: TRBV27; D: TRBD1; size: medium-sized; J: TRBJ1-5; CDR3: CASSLKGANQPQHF; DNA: TGTGCCAGCAGTTTGAAGGGGGCGAATCAGCCCCAGCATTTT
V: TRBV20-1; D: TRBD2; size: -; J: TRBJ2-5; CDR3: CSARDGTGTSGPTQYF; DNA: TGCAGTGCTAGAGATGGTACCGGGACTAGTGGGCCGACCCAGTACTTC
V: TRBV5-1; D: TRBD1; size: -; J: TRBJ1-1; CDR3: CASSSMDRAPNTEAFF; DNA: TGCGCCAGCAGCTCGATGGACAGGGCACCGAACACTGAAGCTTTCTTT
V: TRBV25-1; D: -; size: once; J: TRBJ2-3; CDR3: CASSDPGGTPQYF; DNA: TGTGCCAGCAGTGACCCAGGAGGGACTCCGCAGTATTTT
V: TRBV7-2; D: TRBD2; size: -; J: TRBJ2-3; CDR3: CASSLPGLAAETQYF; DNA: TGTGCCAGCAGCCTACCGGGACTAGCAGCGGAGACGCAGTATTTT
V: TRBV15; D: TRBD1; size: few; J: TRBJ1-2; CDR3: CATSRGYRGGYTF; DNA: TGTGCCACCAGCAGAGGGTACAGGGGTGGCTACACCTTC
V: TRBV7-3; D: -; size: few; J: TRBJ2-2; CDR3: CASSSRGGSRNTGELFF; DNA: TGTGCCAGCAGCTCCCGGGGCGGGTCCCGGAACACCGGGGAGCTGTTTTTT
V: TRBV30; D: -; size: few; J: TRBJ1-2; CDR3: CAWSVSGSSGYTF; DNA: TGTGCCTGGAGTGTTTCGGGTAGTTCGGGCTACACCTTC
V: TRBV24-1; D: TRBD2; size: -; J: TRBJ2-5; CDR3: CATSDQREGIQETQYF; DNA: TGTGCCACCAGTGACCAGCGGGAGGGAATTCAAGAGACCCAGTACTTC
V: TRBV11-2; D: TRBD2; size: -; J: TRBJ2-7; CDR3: CASRPSGPYEQYF; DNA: TGTGCCAGCAGGCCTAGCGGGCCCTACGAGCAGTACTTC
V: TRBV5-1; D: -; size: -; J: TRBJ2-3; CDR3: CASSPRVDTQYF; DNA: TGCGCCAGCAGTCCCCGGGTGGATACGCAGTATTTT
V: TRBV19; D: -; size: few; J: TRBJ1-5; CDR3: CASSHNRGGDQPQHF; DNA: TGTGCCAGTAGCCACAATCGGGGTGGGGATCAGCCCCAGCATTTT
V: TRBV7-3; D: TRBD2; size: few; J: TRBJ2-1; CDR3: CASSLTSGSGYEQFF; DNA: TGTGCCAGCAGCCTGACTAGCGGGAGCGGTTACGAGCAGTTCTTC
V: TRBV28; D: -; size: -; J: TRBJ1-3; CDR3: CASSPHGQGDTIYF; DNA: TGTGCCAGCAGTCCCCACGGCCAAGGGGACACCATATATTTT
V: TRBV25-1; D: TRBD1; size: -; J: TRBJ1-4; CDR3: CASRGQSNEKLFF; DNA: TGTGCCAGCAGGGGACAGTCTAATGAAAAACTGTTTTTT
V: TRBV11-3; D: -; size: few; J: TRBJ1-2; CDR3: CASSRVGDGYTF; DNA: TGTGCCAGCAGCCGGGTGGGGGATGGCTACACCTTC
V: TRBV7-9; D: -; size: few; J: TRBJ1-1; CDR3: CASIKGLQGEAFF; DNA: TGTGCCAGCATCAAGGGACTTCAGGGTGAAGCTTTCTTT
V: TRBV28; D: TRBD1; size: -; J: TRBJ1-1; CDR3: CASTLQGAGTEAFF; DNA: TGTGCCAGCACCTTACAGGGGGCGGGGACTGAAGCTTTCTTT
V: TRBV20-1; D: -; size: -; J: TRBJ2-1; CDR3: CSARQLYNEQFF; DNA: TGCAGTGCTAGGCAGCTATACAATGAGCAGTTCTTC
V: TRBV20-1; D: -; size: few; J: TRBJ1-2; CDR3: CSARVTTLGYTF; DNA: TGCAGTGCTAGAGTAACGACACTTGGCTACACCTTC
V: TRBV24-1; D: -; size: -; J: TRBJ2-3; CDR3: CATQGLGTDTQYF; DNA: TGTGCCACCCAGGGCCTCGGCACAGATACGCAGTATTTT